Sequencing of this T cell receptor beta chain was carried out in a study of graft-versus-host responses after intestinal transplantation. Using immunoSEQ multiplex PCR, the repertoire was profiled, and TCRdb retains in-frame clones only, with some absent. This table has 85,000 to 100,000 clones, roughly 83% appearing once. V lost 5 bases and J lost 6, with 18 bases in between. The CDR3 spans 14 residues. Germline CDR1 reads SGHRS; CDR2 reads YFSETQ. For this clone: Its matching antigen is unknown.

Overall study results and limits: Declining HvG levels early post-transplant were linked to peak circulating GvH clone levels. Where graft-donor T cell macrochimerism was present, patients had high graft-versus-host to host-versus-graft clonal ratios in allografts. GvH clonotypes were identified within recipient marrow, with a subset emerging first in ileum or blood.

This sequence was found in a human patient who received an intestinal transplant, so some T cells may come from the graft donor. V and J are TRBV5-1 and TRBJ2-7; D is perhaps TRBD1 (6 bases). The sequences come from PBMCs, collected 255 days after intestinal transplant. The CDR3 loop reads CASRAQGSLGEQYF. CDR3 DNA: TGCGCCAGCAGGGCGCAGGGGTCCCTCGGCGAGCAGTACTTC.